These T cell receptor beta chains were read from a single sample in a study of T-cell reconstitution after alpha-beta-depleted transplantation in children. MiXCR, run by TCRdb on the PCR reads, gives a single entry per CDR3 protein. The table records about 360,000 distinct CDR3 sequences, about 14% of them present only once. The starting material was PBMCs, obtained from the stem cell graft. The source is a human donor who donated a stem cell graft to a child with Fanconi anemia. The CDR3 runs from the conserved cysteine through the conserved F or W. The D gene is left open where the match is weak. A row's size may be missing; if present it is once, few, many or a size class.

j_gene,v_gene,d_gene,abundance,CDR3nt,CDR3aa
TRBJ2-1,TRBV9,TRBD2,-,TGTGCCAGCACCGTCGGGGGGGCGGGATACAATGAGCAGTTCTTC,CASTVGGAGYNEQFF
TRBJ1-1,TRBV12-3/TRBV12-4,TRBD1,many,TGTGCCAGCAGGTCAGGGGGGTCTAGGAACACTGAAGCTTTCTTT,CASRSGGSRNTEAFF
TRBJ2-3,TRBV29-1,TRBD1,few,TGCAGCGTTGGGGGACAGAGAGACACAGATACGCAGTATTTT,CSVGGQRDTDTQYF
TRBJ1-2,TRBV11-2,TRBD1,-,TGTGCCAGCAGCTTAGCCCTGGGACAGCCTGGCTACACCTTC,CASSLALGQPGYTF
TRBJ2-3,TRBV29-1,TRBD1,many,TGCAGCGTTGAACTTCCGGACAGGGGCACAGATACGCAGTATTTT,CSVELPDRGTDTQYF
TRBJ2-2,TRBV12-3/TRBV12-4,-,many,TGTGCCAGCAGCCTCACACAGACCGGGGAGCTGTTTTTT,CASSLTQTGELFF
TRBJ1-3,TRBV20-1,-,many,TGCAGTGCCCGAGGGGGGCAAGCTGGAAACACCATATATTTT,CSARGGQAGNTIYF
TRBJ2-3,TRBV10-3,TRBD2,many,TGTGCCATCAGCGGGGGGACGGCCGATACGCAGTATTTT,CAISGGTADTQYF
TRBJ2-3,TRBV20-1,-,many,TGCAGTGCTAGGATCCCGCCGGCAGATACGCAGTATTTT,CSARIPPADTQYF
TRBJ1-1,TRBV5-1,-,few,TGCGCCAGCAGCTTGGTTTTAGCCACTGAAGCTTTCTTT,CASSLVLATEAFF
TRBJ1-1,TRBV27,-,many,TGTGCCAGCAGTTCCCTGGGGAACACTGAAGCTTTCTTT,CASSSLGNTEAFF
TRBJ1-3,TRBV2,-,few,TGTGCCAGCAGTTCCCCGGAAACTGGAAACACCATATATTTT,CASSSPETGNTIYF
TRBJ2-2,TRBV29-1,-,few,TGCAGCGTTAGAACAGAGAACGCGAACACCGGGGAGCTGTTTTTT,CSVRTENANTGELFF
TRBJ2-7,TRBV11-2,-,many,TGTGCCAGCAGCTTCTCTACCGGATACGAGCAGTACTTC,CASSFSTGYEQYF
TRBJ2-4,TRBV14,-,-,TGTGCCAGCAGCCACACCTGGGGAGCCAAAAACATTCAGTACTTC,CASSHTWGAKNIQYF
TRBJ1-6,TRBV6-1,TRBD1,-,TGTGCCAGCAGGGAACAGGGGATGAGAAATTCACCCCTCCACTTT,CASREQGMRNSPLHF
TRBJ2-1,TRBV5-1,-,-,TGCGCCAGCAATTATGGGGATCGCTACAATGAGCAGTTCTTC,CASNYGDRYNEQFF
TRBJ2-5,TRBV24-1,-,many,TGTGCCACCGAGCCTTCCGGAGAGACCCAGTACTTC,CATEPSGETQYF
TRBJ2-1,TRBV12-3/TRBV12-4,-,many,TGTGCCAGCATTGCAAGACCGAACCCCAACAATGAGCAGTTCTTC,CASIARPNPNNEQFF
TRBJ2-1,TRBV6-2/TRBV6-3,TRBD2,-,TGTGCCAGCAGCCCACTAGGGACTAGCGGGCACAATGAGCAGTTCTTC,CASSPLGTSGHNEQFF
TRBJ1-1,TRBV12-3/TRBV12-4,TRBD1,few,TGTGCCAGCAGCCTCATGGGACAGGGGAACACTGAAGCTTTCTTT,CASSLMGQGNTEAFF
TRBJ1-1,TRBV3-1,-,few,TGTGCCAGCAGCCAACGAGGGACGTGGAACACTGAAGCTTTCTTT,CASSQRGTWNTEAFF
TRBJ1-1,TRBV10-3,-,few,TGTGCCATCAGTGAGACTAGTCTAGGGAACACTGAAGCTTTCTTT,CAISETSLGNTEAFF
TRBJ2-1,TRBV5-1,-,few,TGCGCCAGCAGCTTCGGTGCTTTCTCCTACAATGAGCAGTTCTTC,CASSFGAFSYNEQFF
TRBJ1-1,TRBV4-2,-,many,TGTGCCAGCAGCCAAGTTGCACCGATGAACACTGAAGCTTTCTTT,CASSQVAPMNTEAFF
TRBJ2-2,TRBV5-6,TRBD1,few,TGTGCCAGCAGACAGGGGTTATACACCGGGGAGCTGTTTTTT,CASRQGLYTGELFF
TRBJ2-2,TRBV11-2,-,-,TGTGCCAGCAGCTTATACGGGACCGGGGAGCTGTTTTTT,CASSLYGTGELFF
TRBJ2-7,TRBV18,-,few,TGTGCCAGCTCACCCCTGGAGAGGGGGGCCGGGGGATCCTACGAGCAGTACTTC,CASSPLERGAGGSYEQYF
TRBJ1-6,TRBV7-8,TRBD1,many,TGTGCCAGCAGCTTACGGGGACAGGGAGTTACCTATAATTCACCCCTCCACTTT,CASSLRGQGVTYNSPLHF
TRBJ1-2,TRBV6-1,-,-,TGTGCCAGCAGGGAAGGGGGTCTAACGGGCTACACCTTC,CASREGGLTGYTF
TRBJ2-2,TRBV7-2,TRBD2,many,TGTGCCAGCAGCTTGGGTAGCGGGGGGACCAACACCGGGGAGCTGTTTTTT,CASSLGSGGTNTGELFF
TRBJ1-2,TRBV4-2,-,-,TGTGCCAGCAGCCAAGATCTAGGCGGACAGTCATATGGCTACACCTTC,CASSQDLGGQSYGYTF